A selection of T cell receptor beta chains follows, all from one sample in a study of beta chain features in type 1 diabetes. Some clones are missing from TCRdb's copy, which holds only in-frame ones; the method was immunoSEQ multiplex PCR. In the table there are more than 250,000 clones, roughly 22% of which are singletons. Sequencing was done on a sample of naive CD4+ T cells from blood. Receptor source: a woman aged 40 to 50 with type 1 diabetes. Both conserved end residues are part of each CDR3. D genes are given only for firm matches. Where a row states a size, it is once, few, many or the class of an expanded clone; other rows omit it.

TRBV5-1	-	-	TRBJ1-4	CASSSGAQRANEKLFF	TGCGCCAGCAGCTCCGGGGCCCAGCGGGCTAATGAAAAACTGTTTTTT
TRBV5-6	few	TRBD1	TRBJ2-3	CASSLFGTVALEDTQYF	TGTGCCAGCAGCTTGTTTGGGACAGTGGCCTTGGAAGATACGCAGTATTTT
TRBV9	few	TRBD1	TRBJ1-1	CASSSRQGYETFF	TGTGCCAGCAGCTCCCGACAGGGGTATGAAACTTTCTTT
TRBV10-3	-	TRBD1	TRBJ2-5	CAISPRQGEGETQYF	TGTGCCATCAGCCCTCGACAGGGGGAGGGAGAGACCCAGTACTTC
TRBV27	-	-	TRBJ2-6	CASSLEGAPGANVLTF	TGTGCCAGCAGTTTAGAAGGGGCGCCTGGGGCCAACGTCCTGACTTTC
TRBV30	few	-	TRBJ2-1	CAWSVVASYNEQFF	TGTGCCTGGAGTGTCGTAGCGTCCTACAATGAGCAGTTCTTC
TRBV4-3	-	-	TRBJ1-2	CASSQFTGKMDYGYTF	TGCGCCAGCAGCCAATTTACAGGGAAGATGGACTATGGCTACACCTTC
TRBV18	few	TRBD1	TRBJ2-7	CASSPEDRAEQYF	TGTGCCAGCTCACCAGAGGACAGGGCCGAGCAGTACTTC
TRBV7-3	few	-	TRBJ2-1	CASSERHNEQFF	TGTGCCAGCTCCGAGCGGCACAATGAGCAGTTCTTC
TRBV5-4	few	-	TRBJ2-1	CASTSGTPTYNEQFF	TGTGCCAGCACCTCCGGGACTCCGACCTACAATGAGCAGTTCTTC
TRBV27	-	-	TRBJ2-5	CASSPTGGRLGTQYF	TGTGCCAGCAGTCCTACCGGAGGTCGCCTAGGGACCCAGTACTTC
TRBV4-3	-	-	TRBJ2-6	CASSLIVTASGANVLTF	TGCGCCAGCAGCCTCATCGTCACAGCCTCTGGGGCCAACGTCCTGACTTTC
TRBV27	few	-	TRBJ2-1	CASSLEGDEQFF	TGTGCCAGCAGCCTGGAGGGAGATGAGCAGTTCTTC
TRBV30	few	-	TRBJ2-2	CAWSVRRNTGELFF	TGTGCCTGGAGTGTACGCAGAAACACCGGGGAGCTGTTTTTT
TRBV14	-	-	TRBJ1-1	CASSQVRSTEAFF	TGTGCCAGCAGCCAAGTCAGAAGCACTGAAGCTTTCTTT
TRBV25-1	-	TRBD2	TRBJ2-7	CASSSAGGYEQYF	TGTGCCAGCAGTTCCGCGGGGGGCTACGAGCAGTACTTC
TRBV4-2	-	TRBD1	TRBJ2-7	CASSQGTGPHYEQYF	TGTGCCAGCAGCCAAGGGACAGGGCCCCACTACGAGCAGTACTTC
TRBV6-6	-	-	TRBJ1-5	CASSHSGGERPQHF	TGTGCCAGCAGTCACTCTGGGGGGGAGCGGCCCCAGCATTTT
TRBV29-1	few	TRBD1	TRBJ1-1	CSVERTGPTEAFF	TGCAGCGTTGAAAGGACAGGGCCCACTGAAGCTTTCTTT
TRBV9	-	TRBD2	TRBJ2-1	CASSGTSGSNNEQFF	TGTGCCAGCAGCGGCACTAGCGGGAGTAACAATGAGCAGTTCTTC
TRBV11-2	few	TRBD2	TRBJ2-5	CASSPRLAGVETQYF	TGTGCCAGCAGCCCCAGGTTGGCGGGAGTAGAGACCCAGTACTTC
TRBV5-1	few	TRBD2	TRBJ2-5	CASSPGRGYQETQYF	TGCGCCAGCAGCCCTGGGCGGGGGTACCAAGAGACCCAGTACTTC
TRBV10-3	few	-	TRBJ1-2	CAISTASYGYTF	TGTGCCATCAGTACAGCATCCTATGGCTACACCTTC
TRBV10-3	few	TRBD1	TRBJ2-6	CAITDSGTGPGANVLTF	TGTGCCATCACCGACTCCGGGACAGGGCCCGGGGCCAACGTCCTGACTTTC
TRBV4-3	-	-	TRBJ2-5	CASSQDRQSGGQYF	TGCGCCAGCAGCCAAGATCGGCAGTCTGGAGGCCAGTACTTC
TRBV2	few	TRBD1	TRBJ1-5	CASKRDRSNQPQHF	TGTGCCAGCAAGCGGGACAGGAGTAATCAGCCCCAGCATTTT
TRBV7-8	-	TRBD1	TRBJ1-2	CASSLGGQGQLANYGYTF	TGTGCCAGCAGCTTAGGTGGACAGGGGCAGTTAGCTAACTATGGCTACACCTTC
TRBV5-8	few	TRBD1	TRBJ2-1	CASTTFRGRSNEQFF	TGTGCCAGCACCACATTCAGGGGGCGCAGCAATGAGCAGTTCTTC
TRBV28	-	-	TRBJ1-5	CASTPGGGAEQPQHF	TGTGCCAGCACTCCCGGGGGGGGCGCGGAACAGCCCCAGCATTTT
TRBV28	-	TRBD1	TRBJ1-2	CASSFWDRDRYGYTF	TGTGCCAGCAGTTTCTGGGACAGGGATCGCTATGGCTACACCTTC
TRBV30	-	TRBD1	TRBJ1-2	CAWSAPGQGIYGYTF	TGTGCCTGGAGTGCCCCCGGACAGGGGATCTATGGCTACACCTTC
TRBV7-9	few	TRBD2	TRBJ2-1	CASSLRGLAGNEQFF	TGTGCCAGCAGCTTGCGCGGACTAGCAGGGAATGAGCAGTTCTTC
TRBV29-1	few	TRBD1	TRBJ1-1	CSVQGQGNTEAFF	TGCAGCGTTCAAGGACAGGGGAACACTGAAGCTTTCTTT
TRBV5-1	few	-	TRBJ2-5	CASSLGRERETQYF	TGCGCCAGCAGCTTGGGCAGGGAAAGAGAGACCCAGTACTTC
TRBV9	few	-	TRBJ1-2	CASSVEQSHGYTF	TGTGCCAGCAGCGTGGAGCAGTCTCATGGCTACACCTTC
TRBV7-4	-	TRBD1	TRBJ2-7	CASSSGDRAHEQYF	TGTGCCAGCAGTTCGGGGGACAGGGCCCACGAGCAGTACTTC
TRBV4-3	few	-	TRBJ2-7	CASSQGFESFSYEQYF	TGCGCCAGCAGCCAAGGCTTCGAGTCCTTTAGCTACGAGCAGTACTTC
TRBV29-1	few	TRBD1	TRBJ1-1	CSVVGGPGGEPEAFF	TGCAGCGTTGTCGGGGGCCCAGGGGGCGAGCCTGAAGCTTTCTTT
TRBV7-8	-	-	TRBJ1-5	CASSLQRDQPQHF	TGTGCCAGCAGCTTACAACGGGATCAGCCCCAGCATTTT
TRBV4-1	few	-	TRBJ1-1	CASSQGWQNTEAFF	TGCGCCAGCAGCCAAGGGTGGCAGAACACTGAAGCTTTCTTT
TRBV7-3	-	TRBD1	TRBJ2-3	CASSLGSGGITDTQYF	TGTGCCAGCAGCCTAGGGTCAGGGGGCATCACAGATACGCAGTATTTT
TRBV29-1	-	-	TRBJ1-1	CSVGQGGEVEAFF	TGCAGCGTTGGCCAGGGTGGGGAGGTTGAAGCTTTCTTT
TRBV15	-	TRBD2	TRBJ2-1	CATSRDPGPGGSYNEQFF	TGTGCCACCAGCAGAGATCCGGGTCCGGGAGGCTCCTACAATGAGCAGTTCTTC
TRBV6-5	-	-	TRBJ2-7	CASISQPSHEQYF	TGTGCCAGCATATCACAGCCTAGCCACGAGCAGTACTTC
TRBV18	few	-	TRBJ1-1	CASSPGGGGTEAFF	TGTGCCAGCTCACCAGGTGGGGGAGGTACTGAAGCTTTCTTT
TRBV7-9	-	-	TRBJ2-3	CASSRQDTQYF	TGTGCCAGCAGCCGACAGGATACGCAGTATTTT